These T cell receptor beta chains were read from a single sample in a study of molecular identifiers for immune sequencing clone quantification. TCRdb recomputed calls from the PCR reads with MiXCR, one row per CDR3 protein. The data show 300,000 to 400,000 distinct CDR3 sequences, 20% to 25% seen once. Material: naive CD8+ T cells from blood, with Jurkat cell RNA spiked in. The receptors shown here come from a human donor in good health. Some libraries in this study had Jurkat cell RNA spiked in. The CDR3 runs from the conserved cysteine through the conserved F or W. A D gene is named only where the DNA matches it firmly. Size tells how often a clone was seen (once, few, many) or the class of an expanded clone, and some rows leave it out.

D,J,size,V,DNA,CDR3
TRBD2,TRBJ2-5,few,TRBV6-5,TGTGCCAGCGGTGAGGGCCGAGGACTAGCCCGAGAGACCCAGTACTTC,CASGEGRGLARETQYF
TRBD2,TRBJ2-3,few,TRBV28,TGTGCCAGCAGTTTTAGTACTAGCGGGAGTAGTATGGGCACAGATACGCAGTATTTT,CASSFSTSGSSMGTDTQYF
-,TRBJ1-5,many,TRBV27,TGTGCCAGCAGTTTTGTGGGGGTCCGGTCCTCTCAGCCCCAGCATTTT,CASSFVGVRSSQPQHF
TRBD2,TRBJ2-3,many,TRBV29-1,TGCAGCGTTGAACCTAGCGGGGGGGGTGGCACAGATACGCAGTATTTT,CSVEPSGGGGTDTQYF
TRBD1,TRBJ2-7,few,TRBV7-9,TGTGCCAGCAGCTTGCCCGGGACAGGGGGAGAGCAGTACTTC,CASSLPGTGGEQYF
TRBD1,TRBJ1-1,-,TRBV6-1,TGTGCCAGCAGTCCTCCGGGACAGGTGACGCCGATGAACACTGAAGCTTTCTTT,CASSPPGQVTPMNTEAFF
-,TRBJ1-1,few,TRBV20-1,TGCAGTGCTAGAAGAACGCAGGGAGCAGTCTTTGAAGCTTTCTTT,CSARRTQGAVFEAFF
-,TRBJ2-2,many,TRBV7-9,TGTGCCAGCAGCTTAGCCACCGGGGAGCTGTTTTTT,CASSLATGELFF
TRBD1,TRBJ2-7,many,TRBV29-1,TGCAGCGTCCGGACAGGTGATGCCTACGAGCAGTACTTC,CSVRTGDAYEQYF
-,TRBJ2-5,many,TRBV12-3/TRBV12-4,TGTGCCAGCAGTTCCCCAGTCTCGGAGACCCAGTACTTC,CASSSPVSETQYF
-,TRBJ1-1,few,TRBV11-2,TGTGCCAGCAGCTTCGGGGGGGCGCATGATGAAGCTTTCTTT,CASSFGGAHDEAFF
-,TRBJ2-5,many,TRBV12-3/TRBV12-4,TGTGCCAGCAGCCCCAATAGAATCCAGTACTTC,CASSPNRIQYF
TRBD2,TRBJ2-5,many,TRBV28,TGTGCCAGCAGTTTACGGACTAGCGGGAGGGACCAAGAGACCCAGTACTTC,CASSLRTSGRDQETQYF
-,TRBJ1-5,-,TRBV20-1,TGCAGTGCTAGAGAACGGGACGGTTTGCAGCCCCAGCATTTT,CSARERDGLQPQHF
-,TRBJ2-2,many,TRBV4-3,TGCGCCAGCAGCCAGGGACGGCTGAACACCGGGGAGCTGTTTTTT,CASSQGRLNTGELFF
-,TRBJ1-1,many,TRBV5-4,TGTGCCAGCACCTTTTTTGGGGGCACTGAAGCTTTCTTT,CASTFFGGTEAFF
-,TRBJ2-3,many,TRBV28,TGTGCCAGCAGGAATCACAGGGATCAACCCACAGATACGCAGTATTTT,CASRNHRDQPTDTQYF
-,TRBJ2-7,many,TRBV7-2,TGTGCCAGCAGCTTGTTGGCAGGGAGCCGCGAGCAGTACTTC,CASSLLAGSREQYF
TRBD1,TRBJ1-6,many,TRBV6-2/TRBV6-3,TGTGCCAGCAGCCACGACAGGGAATATAATTCACCCCTCCACTTT,CASSHDREYNSPLHF
-,TRBJ1-4,many,TRBV7-9,TGTGCCAGCAGCCCCCCCAGGGGTGAAAAACTGTTTTTT,CASSPPRGEKLFF
TRBD1,TRBJ2-2,few,TRBV4-1,TGCGCCAGCAGCCAACAGGGGGCAGGCGGGGAGCTGTTTTTT,CASSQQGAGGELFF
TRBD1,TRBJ2-5,-,TRBV4-1,TGCGCCAGCAGCCAAGAACCCTGGACAGGGATCCAAGAGACCCAGTACTTC,CASSQEPWTGIQETQYF
-,TRBJ2-4,many,TRBV12-3/TRBV12-4,TGTGCCAGCACCAACGGTGAAGTCTTCCAAAACATTCAGTACTTC,CASTNGEVFQNIQYF
-,TRBJ1-1,many,TRBV4-3,TGCGCCAGCAGCCAAGTGCTGGACAGCCTGAACACTGAAGCTTTCTTT,CASSQVLDSLNTEAFF
-,TRBJ2-1,many,TRBV5-1,TGCGCCAGCAGCCAAGGGATTGGGGCCTACAATGAGCAGTTCTTC,CASSQGIGAYNEQFF
TRBD1,TRBJ2-5,few,TRBV7-9,TGTGCCAGCAGCGGCTGGCCGGGACAGGGGATCGAAGAGACCCAGTACTTC,CASSGWPGQGIEETQYF
TRBD2,TRBJ2-3,many,TRBV27,TGTGCCAGCAGTTCCGGGACTAGCGATACAGATACGCAGTATTTT,CASSSGTSDTDTQYF
-,TRBJ1-5,-,TRBV28,TGTGCCAGCGGTTTGTGGGCCCAGGGTAATCAGCCCCAGCATTTT,CASGLWAQGNQPQHF
-,TRBJ1-1,-,TRBV5-6,TGTGCCGGCAGCTTGGCCGGACGGAACACTGAAGCTTTCTTT,CAGSLAGRNTEAFF
TRBD2,TRBJ2-3,many,TRBV7-9,TGTGCCAGCAGATACCCCGTCGGGCGGCGGGGGGGTGATACGCAGTATTTT,CASRYPVGRRGGDTQYF
-,TRBJ1-1,few,TRBV7-9,TGTGCCAGCAGCCATCCTCGGGGGAACACTGAAGCTTTCTTT,CASSHPRGNTEAFF
TRBD1,TRBJ2-7,many,TRBV28,TGTGCCAGCAGTCCACAGGGGGTCGGGGTTGGGCAGTACTTC,CASSPQGVGVGQYF
-,TRBJ1-1,few,TRBV27,TGTGCCAGCAGTACCCAGGGAGTCACTGAAGCTTTCTTT,CASSTQGVTEAFF
-,TRBJ2-3,many,TRBV28,TGTGCCAGCAGTCCCCTCAGAGGCAGCACAGATACGCAGTATTTT,CASSPLRGSTDTQYF
-,TRBJ2-7,many,TRBV9,TGTGCCAGCAGCGTAGCGGGAACCTACGAGCAGTACTTC,CASSVAGTYEQYF
TRBD2,TRBJ2-3,many,TRBV5-6,TGTGCCAGCAGCTTGGATTTAGCGGGACCGACAGATACGCAGTATTTT,CASSLDLAGPTDTQYF
-,TRBJ2-1,-,TRBV30,TGTGCCTGGAGCATCGTGGGGACCCACAATGAGCAGTTCTTC,CAWSIVGTHNEQFF
-,TRBJ1-5,few,TRBV12-3/TRBV12-4,TGTGCCAGCAGTTCCCTCTCTTTGGGCAATCAGCCCCAGCATTTT,CASSSLSLGNQPQHF
-,TRBJ2-7,few,TRBV29-1,TGCAGCGCTACGGACGGAACCTACGAGCAGTACTTC,CSATDGTYEQYF
-,TRBJ2-3,many,TRBV11-3,TGTGCCAGCTCGCAGGGCATCACAGATACGCAGTATTTT,CASSQGITDTQYF
TRBD2,TRBJ2-3,many,TRBV4-1,TGCGCCAGCAGCCAAGATCCCCGACTAGCTTACACAGATACGCAGTATTTT,CASSQDPRLAYTDTQYF
-,TRBJ1-3,-,TRBV7-6,TGTGCCAGCAGCTACTCAGTGGGGCGCTCTGGAAACACCATATATTTT,CASSYSVGRSGNTIYF
TRBD1,TRBJ2-4,few,TRBV20-1,TGCAGTTCTCTCCCCGACAACAGGGGTTCCTGGGCCAAAAACATTCAGTACTTC,CSSLPDNRGSWAKNIQYF
-,TRBJ1-3,many,TRBV7-9,TGTGCCAGCAGCTTAGTTGGCGGAAACACCATATATTTT,CASSLVGGNTIYF
-,TRBJ1-1,many,TRBV27,TGTGCCAGCAGTTTATCGGCGGGACCTGAAGCTTTCTTT,CASSLSAGPEAFF
-,TRBJ2-1,few,TRBV20-1,TGCAGTGCTCGCTCGAGGGACTTATACAATGAGCAGTTCTTC,CSARSRDLYNEQFF
-,TRBJ1-4,many,TRBV27,TGTGCCAGCAGTTTACTCAGCAGAGGAGAAAAACTGTTTTTT,CASSLLSRGEKLFF
-,TRBJ2-1,few,TRBV19,TGTGCCAGTAGCCCTTTTGGTTGGGAGCAGTTCTTC,CASSPFGWEQFF
-,TRBJ1-1,many,TRBV29-1,TGCAGCCCGACGACGGACATGAACACTGAAGCTTTCTTT,CSPTTDMNTEAFF
-,TRBJ2-7,-,TRBV6-5,TGTGCCAGCAGGCCTGAAGTGGGCCACTACGAGCAGTACTTC,CASRPEVGHYEQYF
TRBD2,TRBJ2-3,many,TRBV5-6,TGTGCCAGCAGCGGGGGGACTAGCGGGGGTATCACAGATACGCAGTATTTT,CASSGGTSGGITDTQYF
TRBD1,TRBJ1-2,-,TRBV4-3,TGCGCCAGCAGCCAAGATAGGACAGGGAACTATGGCTACACCTTC,CASSQDRTGNYGYTF
-,TRBJ1-1,many,TRBV14,TGTGCCAGCAGCCAAGGGATCGGATTGAACACTGAAGCTTTCTTT,CASSQGIGLNTEAFF
-,TRBJ2-5,many,TRBV5-1,TGCGCCAGCAGCTTGGATGCGGGGATGCGAGAGACCCAGTACTTC,CASSLDAGMRETQYF
TRBD2,TRBJ2-1,-,TRBV19,TGTGCCAGTAGTACACCTAGCGGATACAATGAGCAGTTCTTC,CASSTPSGYNEQFF
-,TRBJ2-3,many,TRBV7-2,TGTGCCAGCAGCTTAGATGAGGGGGGAATAGATACGCAGTATTTT,CASSLDEGGIDTQYF
TRBD2,TRBJ2-3,many,TRBV13,TGTGCCAGCAGCTCGCTAGCGGGAGGTAACACAGATACGCAGTATTTT,CASSSLAGGNTDTQYF
TRBD1,TRBJ2-2,many,TRBV7-9,TGTGCCAGCGGAAACCGCAGGGGGCAGGACACCGGGGAGCTGTTTTTT,CASGNRRGQDTGELFF
-,TRBJ1-3,-,TRBV13,TGTGCCAGCAGCGCCCGCCAGGACTCTGGAAACACCATATATTTT,CASSARQDSGNTIYF
-,TRBJ1-2,once,TRBV12-3/TRBV12-4,TGTGCCAGCATCGGGCAGGGAGGGAACTATGGCAACACCTTC,CASIGQGGNYGNTF